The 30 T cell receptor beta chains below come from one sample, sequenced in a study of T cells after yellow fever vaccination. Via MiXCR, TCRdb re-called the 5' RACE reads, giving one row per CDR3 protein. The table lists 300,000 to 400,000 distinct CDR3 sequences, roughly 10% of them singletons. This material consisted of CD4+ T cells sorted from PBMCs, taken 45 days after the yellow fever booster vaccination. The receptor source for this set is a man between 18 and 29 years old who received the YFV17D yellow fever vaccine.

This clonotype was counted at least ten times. The chain's CDR3 is CASSLEGSETQYF. CDR3 coding DNA: TGCGCCAGCAGCTTGGAGGGCAGCGAGACCCAGTACTTC. V gene TRBV5-1 combines with J gene TRBJ2-5, with D hard to call. This CDR3 spans 13 amino acids. V was clipped by 0 bases and J by 5 bases, with 8 bases between them. Germline V gives CDR1 SGHRS, CDR2 YFSETQ.

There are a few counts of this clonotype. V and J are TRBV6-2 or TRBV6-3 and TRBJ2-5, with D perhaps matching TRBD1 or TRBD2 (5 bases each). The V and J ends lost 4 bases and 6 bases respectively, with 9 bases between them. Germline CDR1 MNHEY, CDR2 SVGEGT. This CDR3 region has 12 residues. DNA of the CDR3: TGTGCCAGCAGTTCGGGGCCGCAGACCCAGTACTTC. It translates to CASSSGPQTQYF.

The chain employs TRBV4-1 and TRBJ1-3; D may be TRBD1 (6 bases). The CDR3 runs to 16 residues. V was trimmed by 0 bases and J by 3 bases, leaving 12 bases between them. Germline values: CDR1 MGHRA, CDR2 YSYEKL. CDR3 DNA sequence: TGCGCCAGCAGCCAAGATGAGGGCAGGGGTGGAAACACCATATATTTT. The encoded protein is CASSQDEGRGGNTIYF.

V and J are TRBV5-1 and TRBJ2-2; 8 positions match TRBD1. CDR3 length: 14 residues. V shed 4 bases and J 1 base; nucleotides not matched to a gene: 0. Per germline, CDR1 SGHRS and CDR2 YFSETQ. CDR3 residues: CASSGTGNTGELFF. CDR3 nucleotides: TGCGCCAGCAGCGGGACAGGGAACACCGGGGAGCTGTTTTTT.

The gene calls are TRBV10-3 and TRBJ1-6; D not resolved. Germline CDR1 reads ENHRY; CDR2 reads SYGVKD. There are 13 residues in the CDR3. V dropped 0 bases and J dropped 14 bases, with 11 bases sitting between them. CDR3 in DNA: TGTGCCATCAGTGAGTCCCCCACCTCCACCCTCCACTTT. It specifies CAISESPTSTLHF.

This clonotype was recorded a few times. CDR3: CASKTTGVSPLHF. The CDR3 coding sequence is TGTGCCAGCAAGACGACAGGGGTTTCACCCCTCCACTTT. The rearrangement links TRBV12-3 or TRBV12-4 to TRBJ1-6; 8 nucleotides line up with TRBD1. The CDR3 is 13 amino acids. V was clipped by 7 bases and J by 9 bases; unmatched bases: 5.

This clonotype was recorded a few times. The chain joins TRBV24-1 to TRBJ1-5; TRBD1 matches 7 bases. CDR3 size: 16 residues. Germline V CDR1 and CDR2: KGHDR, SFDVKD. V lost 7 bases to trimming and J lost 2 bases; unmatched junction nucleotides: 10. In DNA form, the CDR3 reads TGTGCCACCAGCTCCCGGTATGGGACAGGCAATCAGCCCCAGCATTTT. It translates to CATSSRYGTGNQPQHF.

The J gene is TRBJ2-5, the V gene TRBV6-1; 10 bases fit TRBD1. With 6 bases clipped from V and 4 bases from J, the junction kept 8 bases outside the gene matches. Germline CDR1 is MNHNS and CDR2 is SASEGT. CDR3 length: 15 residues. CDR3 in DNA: TGTGCCAGCAGGGGACAGGGGCTGGGAGTAGAGACCCAGTACTTC. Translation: CASRGQGLGVETQYF.

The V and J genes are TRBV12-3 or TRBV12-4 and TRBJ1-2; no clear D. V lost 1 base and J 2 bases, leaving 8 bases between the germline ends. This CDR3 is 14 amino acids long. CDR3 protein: CASSLGAMNYGYTF. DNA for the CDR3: TGTGCCAGCAGTTTAGGGGCAATGAACTATGGCTACACCTTC.

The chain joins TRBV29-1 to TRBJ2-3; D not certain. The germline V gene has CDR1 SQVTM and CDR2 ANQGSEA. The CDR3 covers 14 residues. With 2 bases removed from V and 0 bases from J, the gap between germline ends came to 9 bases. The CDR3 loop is CSVEPAFSTDTQYF. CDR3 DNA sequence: TGCAGCGTTGAACCGGCGTTTAGCACAGATACGCAGTATTTT.

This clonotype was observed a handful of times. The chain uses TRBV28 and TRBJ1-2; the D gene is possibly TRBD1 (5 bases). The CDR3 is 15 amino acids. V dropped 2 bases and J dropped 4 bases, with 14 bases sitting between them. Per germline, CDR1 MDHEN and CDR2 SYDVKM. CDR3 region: CASSLIGAIGYGYTF. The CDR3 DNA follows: TGTGCCAGCAGTTTAATTGGGGCAATCGGCTATGGCTACACCTTC.

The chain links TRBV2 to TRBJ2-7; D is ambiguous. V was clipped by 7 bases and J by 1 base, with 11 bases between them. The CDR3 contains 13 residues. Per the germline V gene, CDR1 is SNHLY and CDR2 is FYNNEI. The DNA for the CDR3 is TGTGCCAGCACTTCGCAGAGATCCTACGAGCAGTACTTC. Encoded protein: CASTSQRSYEQYF.

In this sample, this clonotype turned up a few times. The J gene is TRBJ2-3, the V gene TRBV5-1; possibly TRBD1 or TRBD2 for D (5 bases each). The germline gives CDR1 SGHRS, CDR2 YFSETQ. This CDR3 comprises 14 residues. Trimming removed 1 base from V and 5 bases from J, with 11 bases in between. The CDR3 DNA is TGCGCCAGCAGCTTGTTAACAGGAGGAGATACGCAGTATTTT. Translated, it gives CASSLLTGGDTQYF.

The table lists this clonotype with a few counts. Written as DNA, the CDR3 is TGTGCCTGGAGTGTACAGGGGTGGTCCTACGAGCAGTACTTC. Encoded protein: CAWSVQGWSYEQYF. The V call is TRBV30, the J call TRBJ2-7; 7 bases fit TRBD1. V dropped 0 bases and J dropped 1; count of bases not matched to a gene: 3. This CDR3 spans 14 amino acids. Germline loops: CDR1 GTSNPN, CDR2 SVGIG (reference sequence).

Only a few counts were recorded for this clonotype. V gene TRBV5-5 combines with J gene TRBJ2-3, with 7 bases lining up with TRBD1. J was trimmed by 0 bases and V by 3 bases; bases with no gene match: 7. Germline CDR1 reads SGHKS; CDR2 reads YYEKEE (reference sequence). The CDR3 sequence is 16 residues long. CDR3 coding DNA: TGTGCCAGCAGCTGGACGGGACAGACGAGCACAGATACGCAGTATTTT. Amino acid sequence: CASSWTGQTSTDTQYF.

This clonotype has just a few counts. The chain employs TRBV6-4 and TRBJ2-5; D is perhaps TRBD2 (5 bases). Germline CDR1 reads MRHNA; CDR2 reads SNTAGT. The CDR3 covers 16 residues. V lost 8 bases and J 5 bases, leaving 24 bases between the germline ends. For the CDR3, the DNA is TGTGCCAGCCCTGACGGGATGGTAGCCGCGGTGGAGACCCAGTACTTC. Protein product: CASPDGMVAAVETQYF.

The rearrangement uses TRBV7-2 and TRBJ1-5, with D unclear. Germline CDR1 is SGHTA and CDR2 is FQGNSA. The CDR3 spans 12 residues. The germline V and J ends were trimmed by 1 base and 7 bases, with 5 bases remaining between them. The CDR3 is CASSLDEQPQHF. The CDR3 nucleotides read TGTGCCAGCAGCTTAGACGAACAGCCCCAGCATTTT.

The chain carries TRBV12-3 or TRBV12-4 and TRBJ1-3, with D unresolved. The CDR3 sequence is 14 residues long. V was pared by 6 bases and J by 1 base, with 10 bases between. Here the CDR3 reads CASSPHFSGNTIYF. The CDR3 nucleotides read TGTGCCAGCAGCCCTCATTTTTCTGGAAACACCATATATTTT.

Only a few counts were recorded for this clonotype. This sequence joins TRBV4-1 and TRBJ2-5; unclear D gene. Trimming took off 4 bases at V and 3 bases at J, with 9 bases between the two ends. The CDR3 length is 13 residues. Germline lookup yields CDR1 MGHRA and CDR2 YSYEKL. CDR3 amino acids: CASSPNPEETQYF. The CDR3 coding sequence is TGCGCCAGCAGCCCAAATCCCGAAGAGACCCAGTACTTC.

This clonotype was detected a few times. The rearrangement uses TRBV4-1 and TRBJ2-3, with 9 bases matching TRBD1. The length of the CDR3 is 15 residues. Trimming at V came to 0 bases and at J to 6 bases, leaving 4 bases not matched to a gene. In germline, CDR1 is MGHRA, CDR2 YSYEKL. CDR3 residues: CASSQEQGASDTQYF. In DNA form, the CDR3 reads TGCGCCAGCAGCCAAGAACAGGGGGCCTCCGATACGCAGTATTTT.

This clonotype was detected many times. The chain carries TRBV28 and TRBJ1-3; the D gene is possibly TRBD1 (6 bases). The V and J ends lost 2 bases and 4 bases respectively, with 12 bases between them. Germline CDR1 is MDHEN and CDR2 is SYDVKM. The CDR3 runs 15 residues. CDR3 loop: CASSLGGASGNTIYF. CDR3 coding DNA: TGTGCCAGCAGTTTAGGGGGCGCCTCGGGAAACACCATATATTTT. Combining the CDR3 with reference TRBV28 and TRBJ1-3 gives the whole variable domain DVKVTQSSRYLVKRTGEKVFLECVQDMDHENMFWYRQDPGLGLRLIYFSYDVKMKEKGDIPEGYSVSREKKERFSLILESASTNQTSMYLCASSLGGASGNTIYFGEGSWLTVV.

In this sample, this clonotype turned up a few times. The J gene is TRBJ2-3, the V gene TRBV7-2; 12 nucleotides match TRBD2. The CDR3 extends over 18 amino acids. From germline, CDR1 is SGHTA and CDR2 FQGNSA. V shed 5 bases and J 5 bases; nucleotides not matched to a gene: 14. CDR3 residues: CASSDFPHLAGGVDTQYF. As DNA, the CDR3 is TGTGCCAGCAGCGACTTTCCTCATCTAGCGGGGGGGGTAGATACGCAGTATTTT.

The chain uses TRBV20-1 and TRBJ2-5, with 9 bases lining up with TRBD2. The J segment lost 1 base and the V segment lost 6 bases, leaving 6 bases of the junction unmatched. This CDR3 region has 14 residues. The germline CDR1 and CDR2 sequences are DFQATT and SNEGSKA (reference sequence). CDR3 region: CSAPRGLAQETQYF. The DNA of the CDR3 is TGCAGTGCCCCACGGGGACTAGCCCAAGAGACCCAGTACTTC.

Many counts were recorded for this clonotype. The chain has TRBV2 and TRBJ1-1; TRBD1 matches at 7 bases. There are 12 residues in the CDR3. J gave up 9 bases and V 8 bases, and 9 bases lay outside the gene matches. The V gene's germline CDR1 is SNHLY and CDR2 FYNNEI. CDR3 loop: CASDTGAVKAFF. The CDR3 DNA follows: TGTGCCAGCGACACAGGGGCGGTCAAAGCTTTCTTT.

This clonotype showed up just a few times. For the CDR3, the DNA is TGCGCCAGCAGCCAGACTAGCGGGCGATCCGGGGATACGCAGTATTTT. This codes for CASSQTSGRSGDTQYF. V usage is TRBV5-1 and J usage is TRBJ2-3; 10 bases map to TRBD2. The germline CDR1 and CDR2 sequences are SGHRS and YFSETQ. The CDR3 is 16 residues long. Trimming cost V 4 bases and J 6 bases; bases outside gene matches: 11. Full variable domain (outside the CDR3, taken from reference TRBV5-1 and TRBJ2-3): KAGVTQTPRYLIKTRGQQVTLSCSPISGHRSVSWYQQTPGQGLQFLFEYFSETQRNKGNFPGRFSGRQFSNSRSEMNVSTLELGDSALYLCASSQTSGRSGDTQYFGPGTRLTVL.

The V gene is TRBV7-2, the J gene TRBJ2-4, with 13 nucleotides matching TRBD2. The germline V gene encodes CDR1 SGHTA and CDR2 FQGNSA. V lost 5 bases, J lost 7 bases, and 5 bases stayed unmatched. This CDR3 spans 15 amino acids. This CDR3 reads CASSPTLAGGNIQYF. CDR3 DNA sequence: TGTGCCAGCAGCCCAACACTAGCGGGGGGGAACATTCAGTACTTC.

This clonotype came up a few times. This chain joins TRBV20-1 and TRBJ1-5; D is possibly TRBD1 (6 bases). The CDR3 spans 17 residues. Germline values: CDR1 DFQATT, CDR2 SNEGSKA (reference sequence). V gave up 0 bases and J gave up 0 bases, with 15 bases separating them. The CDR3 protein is CSARDLERGTSNQPQHF. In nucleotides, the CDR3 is TGCAGTGCTAGAGATTTAGAAAGGGGGACTAGCAATCAGCCCCAGCATTTT.

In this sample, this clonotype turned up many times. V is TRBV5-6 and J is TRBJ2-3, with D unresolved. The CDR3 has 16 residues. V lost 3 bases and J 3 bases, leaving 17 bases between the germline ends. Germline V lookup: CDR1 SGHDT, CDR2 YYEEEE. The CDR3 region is CASSSGRPPGTDTQYF. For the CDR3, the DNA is TGTGCCAGCAGCTCCGGACGTCCCCCCGGGACAGATACGCAGTATTTT.

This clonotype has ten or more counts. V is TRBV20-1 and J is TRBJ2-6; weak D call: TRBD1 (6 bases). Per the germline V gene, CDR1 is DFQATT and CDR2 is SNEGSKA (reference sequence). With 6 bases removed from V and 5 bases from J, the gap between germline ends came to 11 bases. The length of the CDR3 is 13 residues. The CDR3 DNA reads TGCAGTGCGGACAGTGGAAGGGCCAACGTCCTGACTTTC. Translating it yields CSADSGRANVLTF.

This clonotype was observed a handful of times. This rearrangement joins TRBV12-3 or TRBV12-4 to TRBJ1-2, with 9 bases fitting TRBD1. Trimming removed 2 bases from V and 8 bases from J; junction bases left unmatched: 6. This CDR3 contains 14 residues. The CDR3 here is CASSLMVGTGGYTF. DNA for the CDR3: TGTGCCAGCAGTTTAATGGTTGGGACAGGGGGCTACACCTTC.